What follows are 14 T cell receptor beta chains derived from one specimen sequenced in a study of identical twins' blood T cells. TCRdb called the 5' RACE reads again in MiXCR, with one record for every CDR3 protein. The data contain fewer than 450,000 distinct CDR3 sequences, about 28% of them singletons. The material sequenced was PBMCs. Every receptor here comes from a woman between 18 and 55 years old in good health.

This clonotype occurred a few times. This rearrangement joins TRBV20-1 to TRBJ2-1; the D call may be TRBD1 or TRBD2 (5 bases each). This CDR3 has 13 residues. V lost 5 bases to trimming and J lost 1 base, with 9 bases between them. Germline V gene sequence: CDR1 DFQATT, CDR2 SNEGSKA (reference sequence). CDR3: CSAPGSSYNEQFF. The DNA of the CDR3 is TGCAGTGCTCCAGGGAGTTCCTACAATGAGCAGTTCTTC.

This chain connects TRBV27 to TRBJ1-3; D gene ambiguous. The CDR3 length is 13 residues. V was pared by 3 bases and J by 0 bases, with 3 bases between. Germline V gives CDR1 MNHEY, CDR2 SMNVEV (reference sequence). In DNA form, the CDR3 reads TGTGCCAGCAGTTTTAACTCTGGAAACACCATATATTTT. This translates into CASSFNSGNTIYF.

This clonotype was picked up a small number of times. This rearrangement joins TRBV5-1 to TRBJ1-2; D is unclear. Germline V gene lookup returns CDR1 SGHRS and CDR2 YFSETQ. The V end lost 3 bases, the J end lost 7 bases, and 16 bases lay between the germline ends. This CDR3 contains 14 residues. CDR3 nucleotides: TGCGCCAGCAGCTCCGCCTCGCGATCGGGTGGCTACACCTTC. This encodes CASSSASRSGGYTF.

This clonotype was observed a few times. This rearrangement joins TRBV25-1 to TRBJ2-5; possible D gene TRBD2, 6 bases. In germline, CDR1 is MGHDK, CDR2 SYGVNS. V lost 3 bases to trimming and J lost 3 bases, with 11 bases between them. CDR3 size: 14 residues. The CDR3 protein is CASSDPTSKETQYF. In DNA, the CDR3 is TGTGCCAGCAGTGATCCGACTAGTAAAGAGACCCAGTACTTC.

The chain's CDR3 is CSAIERLGPGRQPQHF. Written as DNA, the CDR3 is TGCAGTGCTATCGAGCGTCTGGGCCCGGGGCGTCAGCCCCAGCATTTT. The chain links TRBV20-1 to TRBJ1-5, with D perhaps TRBD1 (5 bases). This CDR3 region has 16 residues. Looked up from germline, CDR1 is DFQATT and CDR2 is SNEGSKA (reference sequence). The V gene lost 4 bases and the J gene lost 6 bases, with 22 bases spanning the gap.

This clonotype occurred many times. The CDR3 nucleotides read TGTGCCAGCAGCCCCGGACAGGGTAATCAGCCCCAGCATTTT. Translating gives CASSPGQGNQPQHF. The chain links TRBV27 to TRBJ1-5; 8 nucleotides align to TRBD1. V lost 6 bases, J lost 4 bases, and 5 bases stayed unmatched. The CDR3 runs to 14 residues. The V gene's germline CDR1 is MNHEY and CDR2 SMNVEV (reference sequence).

The table lists this clonotype with a few counts. The CDR3 reads CSATAGGGYTF. The CDR3 nucleotides read TGCAGTGCTACAGCAGGGGGTGGCTACACCTTC. The chain carries TRBV20-1 and TRBJ1-2; 7 bases line up with TRBD1. V trimming: 4 bases; J trimming: 7 bases; junction bases outside the gene matches: 3. The V gene's germline CDR1 is DFQATT and CDR2 SNEGSKA (reference sequence). The CDR3 totals 11 residues.

J is TRBJ1-1 and V is TRBV29-1; 10 bases fit TRBD1. V lost 1 base, J lost 4 bases, and 9 bases stayed unmatched. There are 16 residues in the CDR3. CDR1 SQVTM and CDR2 ANQGSEA come from the germline V gene. CDR3 loop: CSVEGKGQGSVTEAFF. The CDR3 bases are TGCAGCGTTGAAGGGAAGGGACAGGGGTCGGTCACTGAAGCTTTCTTT. Variable domain in full (rest from reference TRBV29-1 and TRBJ1-1): SAVISQKPSRDICQRGTSLTIQCQVDSQVTMMFWYRQQPGQSLTLIATANQGSEATYESGFVIDKFPISRPNLTFSTLTVSNMSPEDSSIYLCSVEGKGQGSVTEAFFGQGTRLTVV.

Remarks on this clonotype: The CDR3 does not close with the conserved phenylalanine or tryptophan, likely indicating a read error. No DNA is shown, since the ends of the CDR3 on it are uncertain; the CDR3 is the one TCRdb lists. J is TRBJ1-5 and V is TRBV28; the table's D call TRBD1 went unverified against the DNA. A total of 10 residues make up the CDR3, ends included. Germline V gene sequence: CDR1 MDHEN, CDR2 SYDVKM. Here the CDR3 reads CASSFLEGAE.

A note on this clonotype: A junction end diverges from the germline sequence, so it may reflect a read error. This chain connects TRBV29-1 to TRBJ2-1, with D possibly being TRBD1 (6 bases). CDR3 length equals 14 residues. From germline, CDR1 is SQVTM and CDR2 ANQGSEA. CDR3 nucleotides: TGCTGCGTGGCCAGGACAGATCTACAGAATGAGCAGTTCTTC. This encodes CCVARTDLQNEQFF.

The rearrangement uses TRBV12-3 or TRBV12-4 and TRBJ1-1, with D tentatively TRBD1 (5 bases). Trimming removed 3 bases from V and 7 bases from J, with 15 bases in between. There are 14 residues in the CDR3. CDR3 sequence reads: CASSFSARAIEAFF. The CDR3 DNA is TGTGCCAGCAGTTTCTCTGCCAGGGCTATTGAAGCTTTCTTT.

On this clonotype: The junction does not match germline at one end; this may be a read error. The rearrangement links TRBV5-1 to TRBJ1-1; the D gene is possibly TRBD1 (5 bases). This CDR3 contains 14 residues. Germline assignment: CDR1 SGHRS and CDR2 YFSETQ. The CDR3 protein is CASGLGTHDTEAFF. The DNA of the CDR3 is TGCGCCAGCGGCTTGGGGACCCATGACACTGAAGCTTTCTTT.

The rearrangement joins TRBV27 to TRBJ2-1; D is ambiguous. Trimming stripped 0 bases from V and 2 bases from J, with 8 bases between. CDR1 MNHEY and CDR2 SMNVEV come from the germline V gene (reference sequence). This CDR3 has 15 residues. CDR3 amino acids: CASSLSLPPYNEQFF. CDR3 coding DNA: TGTGCCAGCAGTTTATCGCTCCCACCCTACAATGAGCAGTTCTTC.

This clonotype was seen ten or more times. The chain recombines TRBV29-1 with TRBJ2-2; D remains unclear. The ends were cut back, 4 bases at V and 7 bases at J, with 13 bases in the middle. The CDR3 is 13 amino acids. CDR1 is SQVTM, CDR2 ANQGSEA, per germline. The DNA of the CDR3 is TGCAGCGTTGTCTCTAGTCCCCACGGGGAGCTGTTTTTT. This codes for CSVVSSPHGELFF.